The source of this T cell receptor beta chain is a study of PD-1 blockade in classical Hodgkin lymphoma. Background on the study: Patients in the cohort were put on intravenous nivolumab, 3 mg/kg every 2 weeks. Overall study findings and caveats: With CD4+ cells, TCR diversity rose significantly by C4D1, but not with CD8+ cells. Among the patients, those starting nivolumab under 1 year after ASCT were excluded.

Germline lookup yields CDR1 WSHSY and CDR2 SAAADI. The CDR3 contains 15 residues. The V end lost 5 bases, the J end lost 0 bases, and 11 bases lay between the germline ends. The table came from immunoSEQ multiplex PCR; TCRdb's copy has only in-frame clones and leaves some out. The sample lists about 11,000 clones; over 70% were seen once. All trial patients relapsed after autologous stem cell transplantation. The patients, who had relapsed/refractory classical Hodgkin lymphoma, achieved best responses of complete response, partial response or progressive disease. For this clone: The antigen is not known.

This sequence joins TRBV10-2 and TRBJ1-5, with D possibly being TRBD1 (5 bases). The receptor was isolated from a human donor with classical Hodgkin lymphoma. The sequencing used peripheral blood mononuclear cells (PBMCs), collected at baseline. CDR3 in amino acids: CASSHNRLSNQPQHF. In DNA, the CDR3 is TGCGCCAGCAGTCACAACAGGCTTAGCAATCAGCCCCAGCATTTT.